The sequence of this T cell receptor (beta chain) was determined in a study of immune evolution from preneoplasia to lung adenocarcinoma. Germline loops: CDR1 MDHEN, CDR2 SYDVKM. This CDR3 has 14 amino acids. Trimming removed 6 bases at V and 5 bases at J, with 16 bases between. Sequencing used immunoSEQ multiplex PCR; TCRdb keeps in-frame clones, though not all of them. Among fewer than 9,500 clones listed, roughly 83% were seen once. Sequencing was performed on FFPE invasive lung adenocarcinoma tissue. The chain recombines TRBV28 with TRBJ1-1, with D maybe TRBD1 (5 bases). The sequence derives from a person aged 50-75 years with lung adenocarcinoma. The CDR3 reads CASSPVGGGTEAFF. Written as DNA, the CDR3 is TGTGCCAGCAGCCCAGTGGGGGGTGGGACTGAAGCTTTCTTT.